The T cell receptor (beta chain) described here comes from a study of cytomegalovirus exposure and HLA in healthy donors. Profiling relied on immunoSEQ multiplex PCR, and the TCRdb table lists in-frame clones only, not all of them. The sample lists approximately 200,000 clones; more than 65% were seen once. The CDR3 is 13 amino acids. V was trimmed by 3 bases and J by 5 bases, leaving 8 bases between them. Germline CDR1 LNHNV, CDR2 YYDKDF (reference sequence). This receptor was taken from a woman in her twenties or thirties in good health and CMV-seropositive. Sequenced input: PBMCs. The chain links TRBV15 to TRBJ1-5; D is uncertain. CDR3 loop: CATSRRFDQPQHF. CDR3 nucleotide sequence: TGTGCCACCAGCAGGCGGTTCGATCAGCCCCAGCATTTT.